The 10 T cell receptor beta chains below were found in one sample sequenced in a study of CD8 T cells in Susac syndrome. It was with random hexamers that roughly 0.45 to 1 ug RNA was reverse transcribed. TCRdb reprocessed the immunoSEQ multiplex PCR reads with MiXCR, giving one entry per CDR3 protein. This table holds about 160,000 distinct CDR3 sequences, about 93% found once. What was sequenced was CD4+ T cells from PBMCs. These receptors all come from a human donor in good health.

The V call is TRBV6-6, the J call TRBJ2-7, with TRBD1 as a possible D gene (5 bases). With 2 bases removed from V and 11 bases from J, the gap between germline ends came to 10 bases. In germline, CDR1 is MNHNY, CDR2 SVGAGI (reference sequence). CDR3 length: 11 amino acids. CDR3 nucleotide sequence: TGTGCCAGCAGTTACGGCGCAGGGAAGTACTTC. This gives the protein CASSYGAGKYF.

The chain recombines TRBV3-1 with TRBJ1-1; no firm D call. The CDR3 length is 15 residues. Germline V CDR1 and CDR2: LGHDT, YNNKEL (reference sequence). The V end was cut by 0 bases, the J end by 11 bases, with 19 bases between. CDR3 in DNA: TGTGCCAGCAGCCAAGAAGAGGTGACGGGCCCGGGGGCTTTCTTT. Amino acids: CASSQEEVTGPGAFF.

The chain uses TRBV5-1 and TRBJ2-1, with D perhaps assigned TRBD1 or TRBD2 (7 bases each). CDR1 and CDR2 from the germline V gene are SGHRS and YFSETQ. V was clipped by 7 bases and J by 1 base, with 15 bases between them. The CDR3 is 15 residues long. This CDR3 is CASGQGGTSYNEQFF. CDR3 coding DNA: TGCGCCAGCGGTCAGGGGGGGACGTCCTACAATGAGCAGTTCTTC.

The chain joins TRBV5-4 to TRBJ2-1; 9 bases agree with TRBD1. With V trimmed by 0 bases and J by 9 bases, 4 bases remained unmatched. Germline CDR1 and CDR2: SGHNT and YYREEE (reference sequence). The CDR3 is made up of 14 amino acids. The CDR3 loop is CASSLAGQGSEQFF. As DNA, the CDR3 is TGTGCCAGCAGCTTGGCCGGACAGGGGAGTGAGCAGTTCTTC.

The chain has TRBV24-1 and TRBJ2-2; D remains unclear. With 4 bases removed from V and 7 bases from J, the gap between germline ends came to 6 bases. The CDR3 runs 12 residues. CDR1 KGHDR and CDR2 SFDVKD come from the germline V gene. The CDR3 protein is CATSDPGGELFF. The CDR3 nucleotides are TGTGCCACCAGTGACCCTGGCGGGGAGCTGTTTTTT.

The CDR3 DNA is TGTGCCAGCAGTTGGGACGGGGGGGCGCATATTACCTACGAGCAGTACTTC. This gives the protein CASSWDGGAHITYEQYF. The rearrangement links TRBV12-3 or TRBV12-4 to TRBJ2-7; 8 nucleotides agree with TRBD2. After removal of 4 bases from V and 2 bases from J, the junction contained 13 bases not matched to a gene. The CDR3 has 17 residues.

The J gene is TRBJ2-7, the V gene TRBV18; TRBD1 matches at 7 bases. The CDR3 is made up of 14 amino acids. CDR1 and CDR2 from the germline V gene are KGHSH and LQKENI. Trimming cost V 6 bases and J 2 bases; bases outside gene matches: 7. The CDR3 sequence: CASSPGDRAYEQYF. The CDR3 DNA is TGTGCCAGCTCCCCCGGGGACAGAGCCTACGAGCAGTACTTC.

V is TRBV5-1 and J is TRBJ1-1; no clear D. V lost 2 bases, J lost 1 base, and 9 bases lay in between. From germline, CDR1 is SGHRS and CDR2 YFSETQ. This CDR3 spans 14 amino acids. The CDR3: CASSFWSANTEAFF. The CDR3, as DNA: TGCGCCAGCAGCTTTTGGAGCGCGAACACTGAAGCTTTCTTT.

The V and J genes are TRBV5-1 and TRBJ2-2; D gene unclear. CDR3 length: 14 amino acids. V was cut by 0 bases and J by 4 bases, with 7 bases left in between. CDR1 is SGHRS, CDR2 YFSETQ, per germline. CDR3 DNA sequence: TGCGCCAGCAGCTTGGAATTTGTCACCGGGGAGCTGTTTTTT. Translating gives CASSLEFVTGELFF.

This sequence joins TRBV7-2 and TRBJ1-2; no definite D call. The CDR3 contains 11 residues. V dropped 1 base and J dropped 7 bases, with 4 bases sitting between them. Germline V lookup: CDR1 SGHTA, CDR2 FQGNSA. For the CDR3, the DNA is TGTGCCAGCAGCTTAGTACGTGGCTACACCTTC. Residues: CASSLVRGYTF.